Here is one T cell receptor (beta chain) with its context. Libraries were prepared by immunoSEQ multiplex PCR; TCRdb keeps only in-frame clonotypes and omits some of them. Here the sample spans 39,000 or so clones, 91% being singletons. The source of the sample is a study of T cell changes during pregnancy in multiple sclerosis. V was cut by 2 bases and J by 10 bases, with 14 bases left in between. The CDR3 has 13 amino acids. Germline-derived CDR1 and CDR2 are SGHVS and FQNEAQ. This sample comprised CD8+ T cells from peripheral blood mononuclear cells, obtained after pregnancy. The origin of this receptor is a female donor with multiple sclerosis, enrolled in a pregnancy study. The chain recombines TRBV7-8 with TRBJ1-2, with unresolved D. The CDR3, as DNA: TGTGCCAGCAGCTTATCAGGACTTTCGGACTACACCTTC. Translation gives CASSLSGLSDYTF. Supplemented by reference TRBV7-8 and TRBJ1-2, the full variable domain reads GAGVSQSPRYKVAKRGQDVALRCDPISGHVSLFWYQQALGQGPEFLTYFQNEAQLDKSGLPSDRFFAERPEGSVSTLKIQRTQQEDSAVYLCASSLSGLSDYTFGSGTRLTVV.